Detailed here is one TCR beta chain. Trimming took 10 bases from V and 2 from J, leaving 10 bases between them. The CDR3 length is 12 residues. Germline V gene data show CDR1 as KGHDR and CDR2 as SFDVKD. This sample is drawn from a study of blood T cell repertoires in COVID-19. Study at large: Sites across the United States, Italy and Spain contributed samples from acute and convalescent COVID-19. Nucleic acid was either cDNA or gDNA, and it came from T cells, B-cell-depleted T cells, or PBMCs.

Here immunoSEQ multiplex PCR was the method, and the copy in TCRdb shows in-frame clones only, minus some. The sample contains 180,000 or so clones, more than 85% of which appear only once. V is TRBV24-1 and J is TRBJ1-1; D perhaps matches TRBD1 (5 bases). The specimen sequenced was peripheral blood. The origin of this receptor is a man aged 18 to 30 with acute or convalescent COVID-19. CDR3 nucleotides: TGTGCCACACGGGGGGGAAACACTGAAGCTTTCTTT. Its protein is CATRGGNTEAFF.